This TCR beta chain was documented in a study of T cells after posttransplantation cyclophosphamide. This clone has at least ten counts. The CDR3 is 15 residues long. Germline lookup yields CDR1 SGHTA and CDR2 FQGNSA. Trimming pared 0 bases from V and 4 bases from J, leaving 10 bases between. Peripheral blood was collected from the related graft donor on the marrow donation day. Some clones are missing from TCRdb's copy, which holds only in-frame ones; the method was immunoSEQ multiplex PCR. The specimen has 40,000 to 55,000 clones, none found just once. The sequencing sample was made of PBMCs. This sequence joins TRBV7-2 and TRBJ2-1; D is unclear. This clonotype was obtained from a man in his forties or fifties in good health, CMV-negative, and a related stem cell transplant donor. CDR3: CASSLAAFLYNEQFF. As DNA, the CDR3 is TGTGCCAGCAGCTTAGCGGCCTTCCTTTACAATGAGCAGTTCTTC.